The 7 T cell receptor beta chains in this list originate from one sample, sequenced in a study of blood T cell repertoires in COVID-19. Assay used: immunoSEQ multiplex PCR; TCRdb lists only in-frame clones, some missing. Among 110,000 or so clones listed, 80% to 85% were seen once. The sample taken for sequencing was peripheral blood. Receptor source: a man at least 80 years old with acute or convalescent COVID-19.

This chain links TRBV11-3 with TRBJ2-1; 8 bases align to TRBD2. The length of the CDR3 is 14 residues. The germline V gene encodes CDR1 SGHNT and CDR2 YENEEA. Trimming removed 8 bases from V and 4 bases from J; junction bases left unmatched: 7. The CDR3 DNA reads TGTGCCAGCGGCCGGAGCGGGAGTTACAATGAGCAGTTCTTC. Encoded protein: CASGRSGSYNEQFF. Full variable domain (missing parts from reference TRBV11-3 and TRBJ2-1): EAGVVQSPRYKIIEKKQPVAFWCNPISGHNTLYWYLQNLGQGPELLIRYENEEAVDDSQLPKDRFSAERLKGVDSTLKIQPAELGDSAVYLCASGRSGSYNEQFFGPGTRLTVL.

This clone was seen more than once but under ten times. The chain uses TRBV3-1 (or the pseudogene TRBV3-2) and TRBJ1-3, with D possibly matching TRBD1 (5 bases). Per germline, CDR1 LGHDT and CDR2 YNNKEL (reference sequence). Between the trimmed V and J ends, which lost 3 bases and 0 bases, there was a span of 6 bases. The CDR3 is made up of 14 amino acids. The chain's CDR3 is CASSHRGSGNTIYF. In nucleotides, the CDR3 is TGTGCCAGCAGCCATAGGGGCTCTGGAAACACCATATATTTT.

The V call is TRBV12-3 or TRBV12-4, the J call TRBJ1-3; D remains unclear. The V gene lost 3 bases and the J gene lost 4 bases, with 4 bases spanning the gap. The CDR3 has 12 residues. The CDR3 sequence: CASSFLGNTIYF. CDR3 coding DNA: TGTGCCAGCAGTTTCCTCGGAAACACCATATATTTT.

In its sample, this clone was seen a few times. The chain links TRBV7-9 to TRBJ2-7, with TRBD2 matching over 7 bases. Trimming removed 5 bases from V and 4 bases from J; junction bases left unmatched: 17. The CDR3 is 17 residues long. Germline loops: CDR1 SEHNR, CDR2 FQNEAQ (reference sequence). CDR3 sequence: CASSASTGTTFFYEQYF. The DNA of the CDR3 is TGTGCCAGCAGCGCGTCCACTGGGACTACTTTTTTTTACGAGCAGTACTTC.

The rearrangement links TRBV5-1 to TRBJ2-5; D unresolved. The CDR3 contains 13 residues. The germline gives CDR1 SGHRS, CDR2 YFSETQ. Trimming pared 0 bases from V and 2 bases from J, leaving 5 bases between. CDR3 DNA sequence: TGCGCCAGCAGCTTGGCCCTACAAGAGACCCAGTACTTC. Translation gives CASSLALQETQYF.

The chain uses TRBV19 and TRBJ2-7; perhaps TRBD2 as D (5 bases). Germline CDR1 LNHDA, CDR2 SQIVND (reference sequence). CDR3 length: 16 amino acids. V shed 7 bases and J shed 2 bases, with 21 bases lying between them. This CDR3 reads CASTPSGPAVTYEQYF. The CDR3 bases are TGTGCCAGTACCCCTAGTGGGCCAGCGGTGACCTACGAGCAGTACTTC.

In DNA form, the CDR3 reads TGTGCCAGCAGCTTAGTCTCGGGACATATGAACACTGAAGCTTTCTTT. Its protein is CASSLVSGHMNTEAFF. The rearrangement joins TRBV7-8 to TRBJ1-1, with TRBD1 as a possible D gene (6 bases). CDR1 SGHVS and CDR2 FQNEAQ come from the germline V gene. V lost 1 base and J 0 bases, leaving 12 bases between the germline ends. This CDR3 is built from 16 residues.